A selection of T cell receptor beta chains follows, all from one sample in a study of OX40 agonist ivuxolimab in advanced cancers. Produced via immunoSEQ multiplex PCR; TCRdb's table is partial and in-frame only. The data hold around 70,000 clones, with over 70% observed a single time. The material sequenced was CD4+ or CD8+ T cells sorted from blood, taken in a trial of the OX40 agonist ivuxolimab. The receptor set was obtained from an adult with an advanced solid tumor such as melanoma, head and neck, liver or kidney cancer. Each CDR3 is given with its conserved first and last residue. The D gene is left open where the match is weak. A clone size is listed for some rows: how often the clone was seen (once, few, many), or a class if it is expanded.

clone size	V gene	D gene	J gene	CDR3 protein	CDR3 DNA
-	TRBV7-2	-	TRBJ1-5	CASSLGRTLNQPQHF	TGTGCCAGCAGCTTAGGACGGACCCTCAATCAGCCCCAGCACTTT
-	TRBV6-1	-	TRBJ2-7	CASSELYSYEQYF	TGTGCCAGCAGTGAGCTATATTCCTACGAGCAGTACTTC
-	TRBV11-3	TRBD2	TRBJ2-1	CASSLGMRGLYLSSYNEQFF	TGTGCCAGCAGCTTAGGAATGAGGGGACTATACCTAAGCTCCTACAATGAGCAGTTCTTC
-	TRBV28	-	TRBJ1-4	CASSLVGATNEKLFF	TGTGCCAGCAGTTTAGTAGGGGCAACTAATGAAAAACTGTTTTTT
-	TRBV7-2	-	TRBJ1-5	CASSPGGGSNQPQHF	TGTGCCAGCAGTCCCGGGGGGGGTAGCAATCAGCCCCAGCATTTT
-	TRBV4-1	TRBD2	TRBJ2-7	CASSQPTSGGNYEQYF	TGCGCCAGCAGCCAACCTACTAGCGGGGGAAACTACGAGCAGTACTTC
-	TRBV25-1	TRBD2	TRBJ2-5	CASSVRLAGGETQYF	TGTGCCAGCAGTGTCCGACTAGCGGGAGGAGAGACCCAGTACTTC
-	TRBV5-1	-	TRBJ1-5	CASSTSGAGEPQHF	TGCGCCAGCAGCACGTCAGGGGCTGGGGAGCCCCAGCATTTT
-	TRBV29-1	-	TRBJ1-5	CSVGGVDNQPQHF	TGCAGCGTTGGAGGGGTCGACAATCAGCCCCAGCATTTT
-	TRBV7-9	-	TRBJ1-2	CASSLVDSFYTF	TGTGCCAGCAGCTTAGTTGACTCATTCTACACCTTC
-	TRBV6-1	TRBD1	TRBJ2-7	CASFGTGGYEQYF	TGTGCCAGCTTCGGGACAGGGGGTTACGAGCAGTACTTC
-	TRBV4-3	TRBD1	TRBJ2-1	CASSQLRETGAYNEQFF	TGCGCCAGCAGCCAACTTAGGGAGACAGGGGCCTACAATGAGCAGTTCTTC
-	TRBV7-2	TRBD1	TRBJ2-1	CASSSRQQGNEQFF	TGTGCCAGCAGCTCTCGTCAACAGGGGAATGAGCAGTTCTTC
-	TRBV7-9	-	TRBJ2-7	CASSLSTGLTYEQYF	TGTGCCAGCAGCTTATCTACAGGGCTAACCTACGAGCAGTACTTC
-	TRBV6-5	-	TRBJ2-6	CASIGANVLTF	TGTGCCAGCATAGGGGCCAACGTCCTGACTTTC
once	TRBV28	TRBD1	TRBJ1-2	CASSGIGTEKIYGYTF	TGTGCCAGCAGTGGTATAGGGACAGAAAAAATCTATGGCTACACCTTC
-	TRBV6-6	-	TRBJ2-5	CASSYGREGFGETQYF	TGTGCCAGCAGTTACGGTCGGGAAGGGTTTGGAGAGACCCAGTACTTC
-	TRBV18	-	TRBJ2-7	CASSLSPYEQYF	TGTGCCAGCTCGCTTTCTCCCTACGAGCAGTACTTC
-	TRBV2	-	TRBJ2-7	CASSASYEQYF	TGTGCCAGCTCCGCATCCTACGAGCAGTACTTC
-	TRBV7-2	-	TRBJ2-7	CASSLGPHTYEQYF	TGTGCCAGCAGCTTGGGCCCACACACCTACGAGCAGTACTTC
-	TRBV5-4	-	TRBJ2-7	CASSPGRAVSYEQYF	TGTGCCAGCAGCCCGGGCAGGGCAGTTTCCTACGAGCAGTACTTC
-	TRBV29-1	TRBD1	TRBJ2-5	CSALDRERGKGETQYF	TGCAGCGCCCTGGACAGGGAAAGGGGCAAAGGAGAGACCCAGTACTTC
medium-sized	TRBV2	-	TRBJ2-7	CASSGADQGEQYF	TGTGCCAGCAGCGGGGCGGACCAGGGCGAGCAGTACTTC
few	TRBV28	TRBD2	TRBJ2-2	CASSLWVGTTLFAGELFF	TGTGCCAGCAGTTTATGGGTCGGGACTACCCTGTTTGCCGGGGAGCTGTTTTTT
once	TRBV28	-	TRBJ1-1	CASSLFGTVNTEAFF	TGTGCCAGCAGTTTATTTGGGACGGTGAACACTGAAGCTTTCTTT
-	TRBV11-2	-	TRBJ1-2	CASSSMYADGYTF	TGTGCCAGCAGCTCGATGTACGCGGATGGCTACACCTTC
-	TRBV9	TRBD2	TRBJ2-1	CASSVGGASGSIYNEQFF	TGTGCCAGCAGCGTAGGGGGAGCTAGCGGGAGTATCTACAATGAGCAGTTCTTC
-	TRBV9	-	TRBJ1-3	CASSDRSGAGNTIYF	TGTGCCAGCAGCGACCGAAGTGGGGCTGGAAACACCATATATTTT
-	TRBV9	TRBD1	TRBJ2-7	CASSARFGQGGDEQYF	TGTGCCAGCAGCGCAAGATTCGGACAGGGGGGGGACGAGCAGTACTTC
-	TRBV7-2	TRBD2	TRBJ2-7	CASSLAGGGNSYEQYF	TGTGCCAGCAGCTTAGCGGGCGGGGGGAACTCCTACGAGCAGTACTTC
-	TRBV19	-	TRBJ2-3	CASSMDRTSTDTQYF	TGTGCCAGTAGTATGGACCGAACTAGCACAGATACGCAGTATTTT
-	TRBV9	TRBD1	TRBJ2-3	CASSAGQGVRNTQYF	TGTGCCAGCAGCGCGGGACAGGGGGTGAGAAATACGCAGTATTTT
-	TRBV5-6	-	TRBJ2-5	CASSFGPKETQYF	TGTGCCAGCAGCTTCGGACCGAAAGAGACCCAGTACTTC
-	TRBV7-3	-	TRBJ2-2	CASSSHLLTPWDTGELFF	TGTGCCAGCAGCTCGCACCTCCTGACCCCTTGGGACACCGGGGAGCTGTTTTTT
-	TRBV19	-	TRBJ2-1	CASSIVGGLGNEQFF	TGTGCCAGTAGTATAGTCGGAGGGCTCGGCAATGAGCAGTTCTTC
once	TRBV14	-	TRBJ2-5	CASSQGAGYYQETQYF	TGTGCCAGCAGCCAAGGGGCAGGTTATTACCAAGAGACCCAGTACTTC
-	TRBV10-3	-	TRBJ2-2	CAISESMGQLFF	TGTGCCATCAGTGAGTCCATGGGGCAGCTGTTTTTT
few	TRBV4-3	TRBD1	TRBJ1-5	CASSQIAVAGGEGGNQPQHF	TGCGCCAGCAGCCAAATCGCCGTTGCAGGGGGCGAGGGGGGCAATCAGCCCCAGCATTTT
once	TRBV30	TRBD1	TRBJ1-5	CAWSVEDGRGYGSGQPQHF	TGTGCCTGGAGTGTAGAGGACGGCAGGGGGTATGGATCGGGTCAGCCCCAGCATTTT
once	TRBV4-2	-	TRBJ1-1	CASSPRGREAFF	TGTGCCAGCAGTCCTCGAGGACGGGAAGCTTTCTTT
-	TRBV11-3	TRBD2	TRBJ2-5	CASSLHRTSGSGETQYF	TGTGCCAGCAGCTTACATCGGACTAGCGGGAGCGGAGAGACCCAGTACTTC
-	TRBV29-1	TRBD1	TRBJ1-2	CSVLPLTGQGSSYGYTF	TGCAGCGTCCTCCCACTTACGGGACAGGGTTCCTCCTATGGCTACACCTTC
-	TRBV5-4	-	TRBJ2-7	CASSLDLPGRDPYEQYF	TGTGCCAGCAGCTTAGATCTCCCGGGCAGGGACCCCTACGAGCAGTACTTC
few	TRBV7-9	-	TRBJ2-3	CASSLAQAADTQYF	TGTGCCAGCAGCTTAGCACAGGCGGCAGATACGCAGTATTTT
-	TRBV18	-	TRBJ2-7	CASSPNRPSSYEQYF	TGTGCCAGCTCACCCAATAGACCCAGCTCCTACGAGCAGTACTTC
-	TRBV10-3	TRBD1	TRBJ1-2	CAISEMTGSLYGYTF	TGTGCCATCAGTGAGATGACAGGGTCCCTCTATGGCTACACCTTC
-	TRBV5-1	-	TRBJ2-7	CASSPGLVTEQYF	TGCGCCAGCAGCCCCGGACTCGTTACCGAGCAGTACTTC
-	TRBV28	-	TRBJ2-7	CATKASRAYEQYF	TGTGCCACCAAAGCCTCCAGGGCCTACGAGCAGTACTTC